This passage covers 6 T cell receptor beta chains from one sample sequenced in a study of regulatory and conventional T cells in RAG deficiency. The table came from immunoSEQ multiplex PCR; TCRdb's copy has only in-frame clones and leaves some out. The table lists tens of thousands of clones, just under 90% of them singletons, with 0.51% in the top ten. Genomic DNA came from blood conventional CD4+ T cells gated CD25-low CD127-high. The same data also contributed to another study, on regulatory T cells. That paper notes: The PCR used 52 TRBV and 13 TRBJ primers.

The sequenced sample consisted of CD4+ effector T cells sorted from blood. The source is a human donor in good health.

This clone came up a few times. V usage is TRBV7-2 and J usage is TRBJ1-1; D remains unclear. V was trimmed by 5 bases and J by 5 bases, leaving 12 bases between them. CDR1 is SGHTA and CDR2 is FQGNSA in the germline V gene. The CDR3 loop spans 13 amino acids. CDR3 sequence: CASSPLRGTEAFF. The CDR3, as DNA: TGTGCCAGCAGCCCTCTTCGCGGGACTGAAGCTTTCTTT.

This CDR3 reads CASSPLAGSYNEQFF. The CDR3 DNA follows: TGTGCCAGCTCACCCCTTGCGGGGTCCTACAATGAGCAGTTCTTC. This sequence joins TRBV18 and TRBJ2-1, with a possible D match to TRBD2 (6 bases). The germline CDR1 and CDR2 sequences are KGHSH and LQKENI. The CDR3 length is 15 residues. V lost 3 bases and J lost 1, with 10 bases in between.

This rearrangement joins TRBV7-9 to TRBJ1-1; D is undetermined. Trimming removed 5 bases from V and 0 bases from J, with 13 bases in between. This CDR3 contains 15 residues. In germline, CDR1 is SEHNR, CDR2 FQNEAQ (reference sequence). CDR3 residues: CASSRKRKMNTEAFF. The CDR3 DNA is TGTGCCAGCAGCCGTAAGCGGAAAATGAACACTGAAGCTTTCTTT.

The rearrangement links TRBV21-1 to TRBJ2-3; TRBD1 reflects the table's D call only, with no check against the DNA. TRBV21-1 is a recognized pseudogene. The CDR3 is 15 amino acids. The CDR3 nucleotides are TGTGCCAGCAGCTCACAGTTACCTAGCACAGATACGCAGTATTTT. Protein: CASSSQLPSTDTQYF.

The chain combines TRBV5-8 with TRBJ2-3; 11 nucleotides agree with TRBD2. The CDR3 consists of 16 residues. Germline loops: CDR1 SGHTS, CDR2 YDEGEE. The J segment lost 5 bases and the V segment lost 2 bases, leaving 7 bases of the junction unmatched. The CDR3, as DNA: TGTGCCAGCAGCTTAGGGCTAGCGGGAGGTGAAGATACGCAGTATTTT. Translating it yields CASSLGLAGGEDTQYF.

CDR3 sequence (DNA): TGTGCCAGCAGTACACCCGGCGGGGAGCAGTTCTTC. Its protein is CASSTPGGEQFF. V gene TRBV6-4 combines with J gene TRBJ2-1, with D maybe TRBD2 (5 bases). V was cut by 5 bases and J by 10 bases, with 12 bases left in between. There are 12 residues in the CDR3. CDR1 is MRHNA and CDR2 is SNTAGT in the germline V gene.